These 23 T cell receptor beta chains originate from one sample sequenced in a study of T-cell reconstitution after alpha-beta-depleted transplantation in children. The TCRbeta library incorporated unique molecular identifiers. TCRdb processed the PCR reads anew with MiXCR; each CDR3 protein has one entry. The repertoire has roughly 590,000 distinct CDR3 sequences, roughly 17% of them found once; the top ten carry 0.9% to 1.2%. The sample in question was PBMCs from the stem cell graft donor, obtained from the stem cell graft. Every receptor here comes from a human donor who donated a stem cell graft to a child with acute myeloid leukemia.

About this clonotype: This may arise from a read error, as a much more abundant clone is one base away. This chain's CDR3 is CSAGLALTSEAFF. CDR3 DNA sequence: TGCAGCGCCGGGTTAGCCCTTACTTCTGAAGCTTTCTTT. V and J are TRBV29-1 and TRBJ1-1; D unresolved. The length of the CDR3 is 13 residues. The V and J ends lost 7 bases and 6 bases respectively, with 18 bases between them. Germline V gene sequence: CDR1 SQVTM, CDR2 ANQGSEA.

This clonotype has a handful of counts. V is TRBV27 and J is TRBJ1-3; D is uncertain. The length of the CDR3 is 15 residues. Trimming left V 2 bases short and J 3 bases short, with 11 bases between. Per the germline V gene, CDR1 is MNHEY and CDR2 is SMNVEV (reference sequence). CDR3 amino acids: CASSLKGSGGNTIYF. The CDR3 nucleotides read TGTGCCAGCAGTTTAAAAGGGTCTGGTGGAAACACCATATATTTT.

This chain uses TRBV20-1 with TRBJ2-1; D might be TRBD2 (5 bases). Trimming removed 3 bases at V and 4 bases at J, with 16 bases between. The CDR3 is 15 amino acids. CDR1 and CDR2 (germline): DFQATT, SNEGSKA (reference sequence). The CDR3 protein is CSASLAGKYYNEQFF. CDR3 coding DNA: TGCAGTGCTAGTTTAGCCGGGAAGTATTACAATGAGCAGTTCTTC.

The chain carries TRBV7-9 and TRBJ2-6; weak D call: TRBD1 (6 bases). Germline CDR1 SEHNR, CDR2 FQNEAQ (reference sequence). The V end was cut by 5 bases, the J end by 0 bases, with 14 bases between. This CDR3 contains 17 residues. The CDR3 nucleotides are TGTGCCAGCAGCCGTACAGGGTTCCCCTCTGGGGCCAACGTCCTGACTTTC. Amino acids: CASSRTGFPSGANVLTF. The full variable domain, with the rest looked up from reference TRBV7-9 and TRBJ2-6, is DTGVSQNPRHKITKRGQNVTFRCDPISEHNRLYWYRQTLGQGPEFLTYFQNEAQLEKSRLLSDRFSAERPKGSFSTLEIQRTEQGDSAMYLCASSRTGFPSGANVLTFGAGSRLTVL.

This clonotype was seen ten or more times. The chain combines TRBV29-1 with TRBJ1-2; 8 bases are shared with TRBD1. CDR1 and CDR2 from the germline V gene are SQVTM and ANQGSEA. CDR3 length: 14 amino acids. V dropped 7 bases and J dropped 1; count of bases not matched to a gene: 8. The CDR3 nucleotides read TGCAGCGCTCGGGACAGGAACTTTAACTATGGCTACACCTTC. As protein: CSARDRNFNYGYTF.

This chain links TRBV19 with TRBJ2-7, with TRBD1 matching over 8 bases. The ends lost 7 bases at V and 4 bases at J; junction bases unmatched: 6. Per the germline V gene, CDR1 is LNHDA and CDR2 is SQIVND (reference sequence). The CDR3 sequence is 13 residues long. CDR3 loop: CASTFRGPYEQYV. DNA of the CDR3: TGTGCCAGTACCTTCAGGGGGCCTTACGAGCAGTACGTC.

This clonotype was counted at least ten times. This chain connects TRBV15 to TRBJ2-3, with D perhaps TRBD2 (5 bases). The CDR3 runs 17 residues. The germline gives CDR1 LNHNV, CDR2 YYDKDF (reference sequence). V lost 4 bases and J lost 0, with 17 bases in between. The CDR3 region is CATSTLLVTTSTDTQYF. The CDR3 DNA reads TGTGCCACCAGCACCCTACTAGTTACTACTAGCACAGATACGCAGTATTTT. Drawing the rest from reference TRBV15 and TRBJ2-3, the complete variable domain is DAMVIQNPRYQVTQFGKPVTLSCSQTLNHNVMYWYQQKSSQAPKLLFHYYDKDFNNEADTPDNFQSRRPNTSFCFLDIRSPGLGDTAMYLCATSTLLVTTSTDTQYFGPGTRLTVL.

This clonotype showed up many times. The J gene is TRBJ1-1, the V gene TRBV6-5, with 8 bases lining up with TRBD1. The CDR3 loop spans 14 amino acids. CDR1 is MNHEY and CDR2 is SVGAGI in the germline V gene. The V segment lost 5 bases and the J segment 1 base; nucleotides outside the gene matches: 3. The CDR3 nucleotides are TGTGCCAGCAGTCACAGGGGGGAGAACACTGAAGCTTTCTTT. Its translation: CASSHRGENTEAFF.

This clonotype has more than one count but fewer than ten. This sequence joins TRBV5-6 and TRBJ2-6, with TRBD2 as a possible D gene (5 bases). Trimming shortened V by 4 bases and J by 0 bases, and 14 bases separated the two germline ends. The CDR3 contains 17 residues. Germline V gives CDR1 SGHDT, CDR2 YYEEEE. CDR3 residues: CASSRRGYPSGANVLTF. DNA for the CDR3: TGTGCCAGCAGCCGCCGGGGTTACCCCTCTGGGGCCAACGTCCTGACTTTC. Variable domain in full (rest from reference TRBV5-6 and TRBJ2-6): DAGVTQSPTHLIKTRGQQVTLRCSPKSGHDTVSWYQQALGQGPQFIFQYYEEEERQRGNFPDRFSGHQFPNYSSELNVNALLLGDSALYLCASSRRGYPSGANVLTFGAGSRLTVL.

This clonotype has just a few counts. The chain combines TRBV5-6 with TRBJ2-1, with 7 nucleotides matching TRBD1. Germline V gene sequence: CDR1 SGHDT, CDR2 YYEEEE. This CDR3 contains 16 residues. V gave up 2 bases and J gave up 1 base; unmatched junction bases: 6. CDR3 residues: CASSFITGQSYNEQFF. CDR3 nucleotide sequence: TGTGCCAGCAGCTTTATTACGGGACAGTCCTACAATGAGCAGTTCTTC.

This clonotype was counted a few times. The chain recombines TRBV5-1 with TRBJ1-2; no reliable D call. The CDR3 has 14 residues. V was clipped by 1 base and J by 1 base, with 8 bases between them. CDR1 is SGHRS and CDR2 is YFSETQ in the germline V gene. CDR3 residues: CASSLNGVNYGYTF. DNA for the CDR3: TGCGCCAGCAGCTTGAACGGAGTTAACTATGGCTACACCTTC.

The rearrangement links TRBV12-3 or TRBV12-4 to TRBJ1-1; 7 nucleotides match TRBD1. Losses at the gene ends were 4 bases for V and 4 bases for J; bases not matched to a gene: 12. The CDR3 has 16 residues. CDR3 coding DNA: TGTGCCAGCAGTTCCCAAGTACAGGGGACCAGCACTGAAGCTTTCTTT. Its protein is CASSSQVQGTSTEAFF.

This clonotype has ten or more counts. V and J are TRBV10-3 and TRBJ1-6, with unresolved D. Germline CDR1 is ENHRY and CDR2 is SYGVKD. Trimming pared 3 bases from V and 4 bases from J, leaving 4 bases between. The length of the CDR3 is 13 residues. CDR3 loop: CAISEGYNSPLHF. CDR3 DNA: TGTGCCATCAGTGAAGGGTATAATTCACCCCTCCACTTT.

This clonotype was counted ten times or more. V and J are TRBV12-3 or TRBV12-4 and TRBJ2-1; D unresolved. Trimming removed 6 bases from V and 7 bases from J, with 22 bases in between. This CDR3 region has 16 residues. The CDR3: CASSPPVGMMGNEQFF. The CDR3 region has the DNA TGTGCCAGCAGCCCACCCGTAGGGATGATGGGGAATGAGCAGTTCTTC.

The chain links TRBV7-2 to TRBJ2-3, with TRBD1 identical over 8 bases. CDR3 length: 16 residues. Germline V gene lookup returns CDR1 SGHTA and CDR2 FQGNSA. Losses at the gene ends were 3 bases for V and 1 base for J; bases not matched to a gene: 6. Here the CDR3 DNA reads TGTGCCAGCAGCTTTCAGGGGGCACTCCGCACAGATACGCAGTATTTT. This translates into CASSFQGALRTDTQYF.

This clonotype came up many times. This chain connects TRBV6-5 to TRBJ1-1; 11 bases map to TRBD1. Germline V gene data show CDR1 as MNHEY and CDR2 as SVGAGI. The CDR3 spans 14 residues. J was trimmed by 8 bases and V by 0 bases; bases with no gene match: 2. CDR3 sequence: CASSYSRTGGEAFF. In DNA, the CDR3 is TGTGCCAGCAGTTACTCTCGGACAGGGGGCGAAGCTTTCTTT.

This clonotype was detected many times. The chain has TRBV20-1 and TRBJ1-5, with D perhaps TRBD1 (6 bases). V dropped 4 bases and J dropped 3 bases, with 16 bases sitting between them. CDR1 is DFQATT and CDR2 is SNEGSKA in the germline V gene (reference sequence). This CDR3 is built from 15 residues. The CDR3 loop reads CSANQGKGSNQPQHF. DNA of the CDR3: TGCAGTGCTAATCAGGGGAAAGGCTCCAATCAGCCCCAGCATTTT.

This clonotype was observed many times. The genes are TRBV20-1 and TRBJ1-1; possible D gene TRBD1, 5 bases. V dropped 6 bases and J dropped 6 bases, with 20 bases sitting between them. This CDR3 is 14 amino acids long. The germline V gene has CDR1 DFQATT and CDR2 SNEGSKA (reference sequence). CDR3 sequence: CSATDGAFVSEAFF. The CDR3 DNA sequence: TGCAGTGCCACGGATGGGGCTTTTGTGTCTGAAGCTTTCTTT.

The chain has TRBV7-6 and TRBJ2-3; D not resolved. The CDR3 has 15 residues. CDR1 is SGHVS and CDR2 is FNYEAQ in the germline V gene. Trimming cost V 2 bases and J 3 bases, with 12 bases left between them. The CDR3 coding sequence is TGTGCCAGCAGCTTAAGTAATTTATGGACAGATACGCAGTATTTT. Its translation: CASSLSNLWTDTQYF.

The V call is TRBV20-1, the J call TRBJ2-3; 10 bases are a match to TRBD2. Per germline, CDR1 DFQATT and CDR2 SNEGSKA (reference sequence). The CDR3 extends over 19 amino acids. V dropped 0 bases and J dropped 5; count of bases not matched to a gene: 17. The DNA of the CDR3 is TGCAGTGCTAGAGATCTTGAGGTAGCGGGGGGCGTCCGGGGAGATACGCAGTATTTT. Protein: CSARDLEVAGGVRGDTQYF.

Concerning this clonotype itself: A read error may be the cause here, since a much bigger clone is one base away. The chain is built from TRBV7-3 and TRBJ2-2; possible D gene TRBD1, 6 bases. Germline-derived CDR1 and CDR2 are SGHTA and FQGTGA. The V end was cut by 1 base, the J end by 6 bases, with 15 bases between. The length of the CDR3 is 16 residues. This CDR3 reads CASSLNPGVGAGELFF. CDR3 coding DNA: TGTGCCAGCAGCTTAAATCCAGGGGTGGGGGCCGGGGAGCTGTTTTTT.

This clonotype turned up a few times. The genes are TRBV7-6 and TRBJ1-3; D not resolved. This CDR3 has 13 residues. Germline V CDR1 and CDR2: SGHVS, FNYEAQ. The ends were cut back, 7 bases at V and 4 bases at J, with 11 bases in the middle. The CDR3: CASTNSRGNTIYF. CDR3 nucleotides: TGTGCCAGCACAAATTCGCGGGGAAACACCATATATTTT.

The genes are TRBV24-1 and TRBJ2-1; weak D call: TRBD2 (7 bases). V was trimmed by 6 bases and J by 8 bases, leaving 13 bases between them. Germline loops: CDR1 KGHDR, CDR2 SFDVKD. The CDR3 contains 13 residues. The CDR3 DNA reads as TGTGCCACCAGTAGGGGGGGGCGGTATGAGCAGTTCTTC. Its translation: CATSRGGRYEQFF.